Below are 26 T cell receptor beta chains sequenced from a single sample in a study of T-cell memory formation after mild COVID-19. TCRdb analysed the 5' RACE reads with MiXCR anew, one entry per CDR3 protein. The sample yields approximately 260,000 distinct CDR3 sequences, around 15% seen once. Material for sequencing was PBMCs or a T cell subset sorted from them (not recorded which). These receptor sequences come from a man in his late teens or twenties who had mild COVID-19 (a few samples of this study predate the infection). Cell type and time point are not known.

The rearrangement joins TRBV7-2 to TRBJ2-3; 9 bases match TRBD1. V was pared by 4 bases and J by 5 bases, with 10 bases of the junction left unmatched. Germline lookup yields CDR1 SGHTA and CDR2 FQGNSA. The CDR3 loop spans 16 amino acids. The CDR3 nucleotides are TGTGCCAGCAGCTCCGACAGGGGGGGGAGGGTAGATACGCAGTATTTT. Amino acids: CASSSDRGGRVDTQYF. Full variable domain (rest looked up from reference TRBV7-2 and TRBJ2-3): GAGVSQSPSNKVTEKGKDVELRCDPISGHTALYWYRQSLGQGLEFLIYFQGNSAPDKSGLPSDRFSAERTGGSVSTLTIQRTQQEDSAVYLCASSSDRGGRVDTQYFGPGTRLTVL.

This clonotype was counted a few times. The chain couples TRBV7-2 to TRBJ2-7, with 9 positions matching TRBD2. The CDR3 extends over 14 amino acids. V dropped 1 base and J dropped 4; count of bases not matched to a gene: 2. Germline V gene lookup returns CDR1 SGHTA and CDR2 FQGNSA. CDR3 nucleotides: TGTGCCAGCAGCTTAGTACTAGCGGGTTACGAGCAGTACTTC. Translated, it gives CASSLVLAGYEQYF. The whole variable domain, filled in from reference TRBV7-2 and TRBJ2-7, reads GAGVSQSPSNKVTEKGKDVELRCDPISGHTALYWYRQSLGQGLEFLIYFQGNSAPDKSGLPSDRFSAERTGGSVSTLTIQRTQQEDSAVYLCASSLVLAGYEQYFGPGTRLTVT.

This rearrangement joins TRBV7-2 to TRBJ1-5, with no clear D. Germline CDR1 and CDR2: SGHTA and FQGNSA. V was pared by 1 base and J by 2 bases, with 6 bases between. The CDR3 extends over 14 amino acids. This CDR3 is CASSLDHGNQPQHF. The CDR3 DNA reads as TGTGCCAGCAGCTTAGATCACGGCAATCAGCCCCAGCATTTT.

The rearrangement joins TRBV6-5 to TRBJ1-4; tentatively, D is TRBD1 (5 bases). The CDR3 is 14 residues long. CDR1 and CDR2 (germline): MNHEY, SVGAGI. V lost 9 bases and J 5 bases, leaving 16 bases between the germline ends. The CDR3 DNA reads TGTGCCAGAGCGGGGCCGGCATTAAATGAAAAACTGTTTTTT. Its protein is CARAGPALNEKLFF.

The rearrangement uses TRBV30 and TRBJ2-7, with D tentatively TRBD1 or TRBD2 (5 bases each). The V end was cut by 3 bases, the J end by 6 bases, with 15 bases between. CDR3 length: 13 residues. The germline V gene has CDR1 GTSNPN and CDR2 SVGIG (reference sequence). The CDR3 DNA is TGTGCCTGGAGCAGAAGAGCGAGGGGCGAGCAGTACTTC. This encodes CAWSRRARGEQYF. Complete variable domain (other parts from reference TRBV30 and TRBJ2-7): SQTIHQWPATLVQPVGSPLSLECTVEGTSNPNLYWYRQAAGRGLQLLFYSVGIGQISSEVPQNLSASRPQDRQFILSSKKLLLSDSGFYLCAWSRRARGEQYFGPGTRLTVT.

The sample holds many counts of this clonotype. The chain employs TRBV7-2 and TRBJ2-1; the D gene is possibly TRBD1 (6 bases). Germline CDR1 and CDR2: SGHTA and FQGNSA. Trimming shortened V by 5 bases and J by 4 bases, and 9 bases separated the two germline ends. There are 13 residues in the CDR3. As DNA, the CDR3 is TGTGCCAGCAGCCGGACAGAGTACAATGAGCAGTTCTTC. Protein: CASSRTEYNEQFF.

The rearrangement links TRBV24-1 to TRBJ1-1, with 7 bases fitting TRBD1. J was trimmed by 1 base and V by 3 bases; bases with no gene match: 4. The CDR3 covers 15 residues. Germline V lookup: CDR1 KGHDR, CDR2 SFDVKD. The CDR3 sequence: CATSDRRQGNTEAFF. The CDR3 DNA is TGTGCCACCAGTGATCGGAGACAGGGGAACACTGAAGCTTTCTTT.

This chain joins TRBV27 and TRBJ1-2, with 9 positions matching TRBD1. CDR3 length: 14 residues. Looked up from germline, CDR1 is MNHEY and CDR2 is SMNVEV (reference sequence). V shed 5 bases, J shed 8 bases, and the junction held 9 bases outside the gene matches. CDR3 sequence: CASSHYRQGEGYTF. Written as DNA, the CDR3 is TGTGCCAGCAGTCACTATCGACAGGGGGAGGGCTACACCTTC.

Only a few counts were recorded for this clonotype. The J gene is TRBJ2-5, the V gene TRBV15; weak D call: TRBD1 (6 bases). The CDR3 runs 15 residues. Germline V lookup: CDR1 LNHNV, CDR2 YYDKDF (reference sequence). Between the trimmed V and J ends, which lost 1 base and 4 bases, there was a span of 13 bases. CDR3 DNA: TGTGCCACCAGCAGAGTTTCAGGGGTGGGAGAGACCCAGTACTTC. It encodes CATSRVSGVGETQYF. The whole variable domain, remainder taken from reference TRBV15 and TRBJ2-5, is DAMVIQNPRYQVTQFGKPVTLSCSQTLNHNVMYWYQQKSSQAPKLLFHYYDKDFNNEADTPDNFQSRRPNTSFCFLDIRSPGLGDTAMYLCATSRVSGVGETQYFGPGTRLLVL.

The gene calls are TRBV9 and TRBJ1-2; the match to TRBD1 covers 7 bases. V dropped 3 bases and J dropped 4; count of bases not matched to a gene: 3. The CDR3 has 13 residues. Per the germline V gene, CDR1 is SGDLS and CDR2 is YYNGEE. Here the CDR3 DNA reads TGTGCCAGCAGCGGTCAGGGGGGCTATGGCTACACCTTC. Its translation is CASSGQGGYGYTF.

The chain has TRBV6-5 and TRBJ2-3, with a weak D call TRBD2 (5 bases). Trimming removed 0 bases from V and 3 bases from J, with 7 bases in between. This CDR3 spans 14 amino acids. The germline V gene has CDR1 MNHEY and CDR2 SVGAGI. The CDR3 DNA reads as TGTGCCAGCAGTTACTCTGAGGGTACAGATACGCAGTATTTT. Amino acids: CASSYSEGTDTQYF.

V is TRBV4-3 and J is TRBJ2-1; 7 nucleotides match TRBD2. Trimming at V came to 0 bases and at J to 7 bases, leaving 9 bases not matched to a gene. The CDR3 is made up of 16 amino acids. Germline values: CDR1 LGHNA, CDR2 YSLEER. The CDR3 coding sequence is TGCGCCAGCAGCCAAGACTGGGGGGGGAGGAATAATGAGCAGTTCTTC. It yields the protein CASSQDWGGRNNEQFF.

The chain employs TRBV4-1 and TRBJ1-6, with 9 bases aligning to TRBD1. The CDR3 totals 16 residues. Germline CDR1 is MGHRA and CDR2 is YSYEKL. The V and J ends lost 2 bases and 8 bases, in that order; junction bases with no gene match: 7. DNA for the CDR3: TGCGCCAGCAGCCAATTTGTTGACAGGGGGGATTCACCCCTCCACTTT. This sequence encodes CASSQFVDRGDSPLHF.

This clonotype appeared a few times. J is TRBJ2-2 and V is TRBV7-9; possible D gene TRBD2, 6 bases. The CDR3 sequence is 17 residues long. The V end lost 5 bases, the J end lost 1 base, and 17 bases lay between the germline ends. Germline loops: CDR1 SEHNR, CDR2 FQNEAQ (reference sequence). The CDR3 here is CASSPRRTSLNTGELFF. CDR3 nucleotides: TGTGCCAGCAGCCCTAGACGAACTAGCTTGAACACCGGGGAGCTGTTTTTT.

This chain links TRBV5-1 with TRBJ2-2, with unresolved D. The germline V gene encodes CDR1 SGHRS and CDR2 YFSETQ. There are 16 residues in the CDR3. The V gene lost 0 bases and the J gene lost 0 bases, with 9 bases spanning the gap. The CDR3 here is CASSLDSQANTGELFF. CDR3 DNA: TGCGCCAGCAGCTTGGACTCCCAAGCGAACACCGGGGAGCTGTTTTTT.

The chain joins TRBV20-1 to TRBJ1-1; no firm D call. Germline CDR1 and CDR2: DFQATT and SNEGSKA (reference sequence). Trimming shortened V by 2 bases and J by 5 bases, and 21 bases separated the two germline ends. The CDR3 runs to 16 residues. CDR3 amino acids: CSARPPVFPRLTEAFF. The CDR3 region has the DNA TGCAGTGCTAGACCGCCAGTCTTCCCAAGACTTACTGAAGCTTTCTTT.

V and J are TRBV5-1 and TRBJ2-1, with 7 bases matching TRBD2. V lost 3 bases, J lost 8 bases, and 11 bases stayed unmatched. The germline gives CDR1 SGHRS, CDR2 YFSETQ. There are 15 residues in the CDR3. The CDR3 sequence: CASSWGGTAIDEQFF. The CDR3 region has the DNA TGCGCCAGCAGCTGGGGGGGAACCGCGATCGATGAGCAGTTCTTC.

The chain combines TRBV3-1 with TRBJ1-4, with 8 bases that match TRBD1. Germline V gene data show CDR1 as LGHDT and CDR2 as YNNKEL (reference sequence). This CDR3 contains 16 residues. The junction had 11 bases not matched to a gene; V was cut back by 3 bases and J by 8 bases. In DNA form, the CDR3 reads TGTGCCAGCAGCCAGCTCGGGACAGGTGCGGTCGAAAAACTGTTTTTT. Its protein product is CASSQLGTGAVEKLFF.

J is TRBJ2-5 and V is TRBV10-2, with 8 bases fitting TRBD2. This CDR3 has 14 residues. V shed 10 bases, J shed 5 bases, and the junction held 12 bases outside the gene matches. Germline V CDR1 and CDR2: WSHSY, SAAADI. The CDR3 spells CATAGGGRFETQYF. For the CDR3, the DNA is TGCGCCACCGCCGGGGGGGGCCGGTTCGAGACCCAGTACTTC.

This chain joins TRBV6-1 and TRBJ2-4; D is possibly TRBD1 (6 bases). The CDR3 is 12 residues long. Germline V lookup: CDR1 MNHNS, CDR2 SASEGT. The V and J ends lost 4 bases and 7 bases respectively, with 8 bases between them. The CDR3: CASSGQENIQYF. In nucleotides, the CDR3 is TGTGCCAGCAGTGGACAGGAGAACATTCAGTACTTC.

This clonotype was recorded only once. The J gene is TRBJ2-3, the V gene TRBV6-2 or TRBV6-3; tentative D call: TRBD2 (7 bases). V was pared by 7 bases and J by 0 bases, with 23 bases between. Germline CDR1 and CDR2: MNHEY and SVGEGT. This CDR3 is built from 18 residues. The DNA for the CDR3 is TGTGCCAGCATCCTTAACGGCAGAGGGAGGGGGAGCACAGATACGCAGTATTTT. Its protein product is CASILNGRGRGSTDTQYF.

This clonotype was seen at least ten times. The rearrangement uses TRBV10-3 and TRBJ2-7; 10 nucleotides align to TRBD1. V lost 6 bases to trimming and J lost 7 bases; unmatched junction nucleotides: 12. The CDR3 loop spans 15 amino acids. Germline V gene sequence: CDR1 ENHRY, CDR2 SYGVKD. The CDR3 protein is CAISEGRDRGREQYF. For the CDR3, the DNA is TGTGCCATCAGCGAGGGCCGGGACAGGGGACGTGAGCAGTACTTC.

This clonotype was seen many times. The CDR3 protein is CASSQVWGTNQPQHF. DNA of the CDR3: TGCGCCAGCAGCCAAGTTTGGGGAACCAATCAGCCCCAGCATTTT. This chain connects TRBV4-1 to TRBJ1-5; no firm D call. The germline CDR1 and CDR2 sequences are MGHRA and YSYEKL. The CDR3 covers 15 residues. Deletions cut 1 base from V and 3 bases from J, with 10 bases between.

This sequence joins TRBV12-3 or TRBV12-4 and TRBJ2-3; 15 bases are a match to TRBD2. V was pared by 6 bases and J by 0 bases, with 10 bases of the junction left unmatched. The CDR3 loop spans 19 amino acids. This CDR3 reads CASSPWGLAGGSSTDTQYF. CDR3 DNA: TGTGCCAGCAGCCCTTGGGGACTAGCGGGGGGAAGTAGCACAGATACGCAGTATTTT.

The V gene is TRBV10-3, the J gene TRBJ1-2; TRBD1 might be the D (5 bases). The CDR3 is made up of 14 amino acids. Trimming took 8 bases from V and 5 from J, leaving 18 bases between them. The germline V gene encodes CDR1 ENHRY and CDR2 SYGVKD. In nucleotides, the CDR3 is TGTGCCATCCGAGATAGTGCAGGGCCATATGGCTACACCTTC. It yields the protein CAIRDSAGPYGYTF.

This clonotype has just a few counts. The V gene is TRBV9, the J gene TRBJ2-5; 8 nucleotides match TRBD2. Germline loops: CDR1 SGDLS, CDR2 YYNGEE. The CDR3 sequence is 15 residues long. The junction had 6 bases not matched to a gene; V was cut back by 0 bases and J by 5 bases. Written as DNA, the CDR3 is TGTGCCAGCAGCGTAGTCGGGGGGGCAGTGGAGACCCAGTACTTC. It is translated as CASSVVGGAVETQYF.